This T cell receptor (beta chain) was sequenced during a study of cytomegalovirus exposure and HLA in healthy donors. TCRdb's copy holds only in-frame clones and misses some; the assay was immunoSEQ multiplex PCR. This sample has about 140,000 clones; around 85% occur once, and the top ten carry under 3%. Findings of the study overall: Within the 100 to 150 validation repertoires, first-cohort TCR clusters tended to co-occur, according to a later analysis.

As concerns this clone: Its antigen is still unknown.

CDR3 size: 14 residues. Trimming removed 3 bases from V and 7 bases from J, with 16 bases in between. Germline V lookup: CDR1 MNHEY, CDR2 SMNVEV (reference sequence). Sequencing was performed on PBMCs. The clonotype originates from a man younger than 35 in good health and CMV-seronegative. This chain uses TRBV27 with TRBJ2-7; D possibly corresponds to TRBD1 (6 bases). The CDR3 nucleotides read TGTGCCAGCAGTTTGGGCCTTACAGGGCCTGAGCAGTACTTC. Translating it yields CASSLGLTGPEQYF.